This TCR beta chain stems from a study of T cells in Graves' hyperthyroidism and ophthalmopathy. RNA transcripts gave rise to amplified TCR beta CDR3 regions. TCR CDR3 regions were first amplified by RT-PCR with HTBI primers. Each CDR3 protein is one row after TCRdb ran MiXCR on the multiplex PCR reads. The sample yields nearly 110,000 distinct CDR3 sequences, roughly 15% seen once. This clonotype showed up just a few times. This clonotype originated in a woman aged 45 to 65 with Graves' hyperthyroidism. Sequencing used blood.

CDR3 in amino acids: CSGGGGAGYNEQFF. CDR3 nucleotides: TGCAGCGGGGGGGGGGGCGCAGGCTACAATGAGCAGTTCTTC. The V and J genes are TRBV29-1 and TRBJ2-1; weak D call: TRBD2 (7 bases). The germline V gene has CDR1 SQVTM and CDR2 ANQGSEA. The CDR3 spans 14 residues. V lost 7 bases and J lost 3, with 16 bases in between.